Sequencing of this T cell receptor (beta chain) was carried out in a study of blood T cells in healthy people across ages. Overall study findings and caveats: Changes seen in expanded clonotypes were possibly confounded by donor CMV status left unknown.

Primed by a sample-barcoded 5' primer and a J-beta primer mix, a second PCR proceeded for roughly 6 to 12 cycles. A single record per CDR3 protein comes from TCRdb applying MiXCR to the 5' RACE reads. The sample comprises approximately 1.5 million distinct CDR3 sequences, approximately 39% of which are singletons, and about 4% rests with the top ten. As concerns this clonotype: Antigen: not known.

This CDR3 comprises 15 residues. The germline V gene has CDR1 SGHTA and CDR2 FQGNSA. The ends were cut back, 3 bases at V and 7 bases at J, with 17 bases in the middle. This chain connects TRBV7-2 to TRBJ2-3, with D perhaps assigned TRBD1 or TRBD2 (5 bases each). The receptor's source is a woman aged 18-35 years in good health. The material sequenced was blood. CDR3 amino acids: CASSFGTLTAYTQYF. The CDR3 DNA reads TGTGCCAGCAGCTTCGGGACCTTAACGGCATATACGCAGTATTTT. The complete variable domain, with remaining parts taken from reference TRBV7-2 and TRBJ2-3, reads GAGVSQSPSNKVTEKGKDVELRCDPISGHTALYWYRQSLGQGLEFLIYFQGNSAPDKSGLPSDRFSAERTGGSVSTLTIQRTQQEDSAVYLCASSFGTLTAYTQYFGPGTRLTVL.